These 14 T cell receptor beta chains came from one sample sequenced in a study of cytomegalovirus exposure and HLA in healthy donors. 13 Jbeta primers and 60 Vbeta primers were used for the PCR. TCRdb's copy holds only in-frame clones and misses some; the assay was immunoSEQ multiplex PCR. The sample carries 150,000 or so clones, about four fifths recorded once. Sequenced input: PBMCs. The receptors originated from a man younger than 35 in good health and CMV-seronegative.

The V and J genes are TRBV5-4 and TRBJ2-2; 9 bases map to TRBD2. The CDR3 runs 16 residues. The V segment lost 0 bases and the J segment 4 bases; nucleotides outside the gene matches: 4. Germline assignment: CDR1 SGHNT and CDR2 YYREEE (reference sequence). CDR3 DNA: TGTGCCAGCAGCTTGGTGGTTAGCGGGGGCACCGGGGAGCTGTTTTTT. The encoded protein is CASSLVVSGGTGELFF.

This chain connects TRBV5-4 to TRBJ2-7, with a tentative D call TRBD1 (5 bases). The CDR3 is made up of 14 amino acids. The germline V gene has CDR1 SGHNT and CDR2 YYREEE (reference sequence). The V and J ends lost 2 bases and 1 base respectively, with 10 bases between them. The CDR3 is CASSFDSGSYEQYF. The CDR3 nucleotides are TGTGCCAGCAGCTTCGACAGTGGGTCCTACGAGCAGTACTTC.

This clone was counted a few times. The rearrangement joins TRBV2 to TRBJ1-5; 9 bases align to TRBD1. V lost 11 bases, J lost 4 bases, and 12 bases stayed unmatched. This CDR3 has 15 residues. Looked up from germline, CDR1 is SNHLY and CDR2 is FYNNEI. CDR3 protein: CAGRDRAVSNQPQHF. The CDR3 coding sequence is TGTGCCGGTAGGGACAGGGCTGTTTCAAATCAGCCCCAGCATTTT.

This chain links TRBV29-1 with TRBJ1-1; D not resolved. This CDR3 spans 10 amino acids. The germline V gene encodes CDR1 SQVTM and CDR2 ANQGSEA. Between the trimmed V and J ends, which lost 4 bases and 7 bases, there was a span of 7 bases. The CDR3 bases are TGCAGCGTTGTTGGACTTGAAGCTTTCTTT. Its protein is CSVVGLEAFF.

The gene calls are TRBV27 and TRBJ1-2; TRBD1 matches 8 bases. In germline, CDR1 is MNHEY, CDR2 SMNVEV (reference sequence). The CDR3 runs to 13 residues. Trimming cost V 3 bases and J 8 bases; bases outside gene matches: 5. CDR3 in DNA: TGTGCCAGCAGTTTCGAACAGGGGGGCGGCTACACCTTC. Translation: CASSFEQGGGYTF.

The DNA of the CDR3 is TGCAGCGTTGAAACGGTGCGGGGGCCCCAAGAGACCCAGTACTTC. It is translated as CSVETVRGPQETQYF. The chain has TRBV29-1 and TRBJ2-5; D may be TRBD2 (7 bases). The length of the CDR3 is 15 residues. V was clipped by 2 bases and J by 1 base, with 14 bases between them. Per the germline V gene, CDR1 is SQVTM and CDR2 is ANQGSEA.

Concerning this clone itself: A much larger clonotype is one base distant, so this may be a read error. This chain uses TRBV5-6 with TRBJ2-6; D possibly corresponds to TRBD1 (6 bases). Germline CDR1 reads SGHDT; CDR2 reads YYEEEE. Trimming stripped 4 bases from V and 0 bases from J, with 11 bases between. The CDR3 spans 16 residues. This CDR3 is CASSRDISSGANVLTF. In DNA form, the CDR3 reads TGTGCCAGCAGCCGGGACATAAGCTCTGGGGCCAACGTCCTGACTTTC. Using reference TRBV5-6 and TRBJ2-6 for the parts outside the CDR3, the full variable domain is DAGVTQSPTHLIKTRGQQVTLRCSPKSGHDTVSWYQQALGQGPQFIFQYYEEEERQRGNFPDRFSGHQFPNYSSELNVNALLLGDSALYLCASSRDISSGANVLTFGAGSRLTVL.

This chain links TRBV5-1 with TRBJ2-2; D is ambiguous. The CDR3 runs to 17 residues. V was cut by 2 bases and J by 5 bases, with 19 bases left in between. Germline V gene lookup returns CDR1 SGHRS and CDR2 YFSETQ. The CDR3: CASSLSQATRMTGELFF. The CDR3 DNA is TGCGCCAGCAGCTTAAGTCAGGCTACGCGAATGACCGGGGAGCTGTTTTTT.

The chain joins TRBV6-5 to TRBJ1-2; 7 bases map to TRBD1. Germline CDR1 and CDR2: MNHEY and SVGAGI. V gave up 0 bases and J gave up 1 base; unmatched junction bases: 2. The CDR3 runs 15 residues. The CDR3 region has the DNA TGTGCCAGCAGTTACTCTCGACAGGGTAACTATGGCTACACCTTC. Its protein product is CASSYSRQGNYGYTF.

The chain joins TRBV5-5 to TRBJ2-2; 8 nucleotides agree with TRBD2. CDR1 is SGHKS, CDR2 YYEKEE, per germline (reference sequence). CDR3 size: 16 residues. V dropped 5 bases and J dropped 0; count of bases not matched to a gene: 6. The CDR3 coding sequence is TGTGCCAGCAGTCCGGGAGGGGCTTCGAACACCGGGGAGCTGTTTTTT. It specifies CASSPGGASNTGELFF.

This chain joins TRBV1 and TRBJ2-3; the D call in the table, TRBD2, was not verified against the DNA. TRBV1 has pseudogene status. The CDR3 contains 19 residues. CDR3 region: CTSSPLNSGGALRTDTQYF. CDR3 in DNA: TGCACCAGCAGCCCCCTAAATAGCGGGGGGGCCCTCAGAACAGATACGCAGTATTTT.

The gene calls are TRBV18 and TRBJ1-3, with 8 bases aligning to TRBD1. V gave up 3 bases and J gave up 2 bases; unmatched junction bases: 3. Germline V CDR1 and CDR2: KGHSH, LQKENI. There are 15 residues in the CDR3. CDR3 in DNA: TGTGCCAGCTCACCCATACAGGGGGCTGGAAACACCATATATTTT. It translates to CASSPIQGAGNTIYF.

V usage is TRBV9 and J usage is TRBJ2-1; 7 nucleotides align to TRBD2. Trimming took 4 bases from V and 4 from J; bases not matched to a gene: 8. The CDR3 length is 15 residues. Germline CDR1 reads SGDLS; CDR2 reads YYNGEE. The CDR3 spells CASSPVGGTYNEQFF. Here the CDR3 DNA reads TGTGCCAGCAGCCCTGTCGGGGGGACTTACAATGAGCAGTTCTTC.

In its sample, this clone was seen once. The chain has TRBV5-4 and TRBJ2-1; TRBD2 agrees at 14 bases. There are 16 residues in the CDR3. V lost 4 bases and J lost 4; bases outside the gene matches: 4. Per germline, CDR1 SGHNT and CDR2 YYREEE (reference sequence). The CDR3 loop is CASSARLAGGYNEQFF. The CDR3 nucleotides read TGTGCCAGCAGCGCACGACTAGCGGGGGGGTACAATGAGCAGTTCTTC.